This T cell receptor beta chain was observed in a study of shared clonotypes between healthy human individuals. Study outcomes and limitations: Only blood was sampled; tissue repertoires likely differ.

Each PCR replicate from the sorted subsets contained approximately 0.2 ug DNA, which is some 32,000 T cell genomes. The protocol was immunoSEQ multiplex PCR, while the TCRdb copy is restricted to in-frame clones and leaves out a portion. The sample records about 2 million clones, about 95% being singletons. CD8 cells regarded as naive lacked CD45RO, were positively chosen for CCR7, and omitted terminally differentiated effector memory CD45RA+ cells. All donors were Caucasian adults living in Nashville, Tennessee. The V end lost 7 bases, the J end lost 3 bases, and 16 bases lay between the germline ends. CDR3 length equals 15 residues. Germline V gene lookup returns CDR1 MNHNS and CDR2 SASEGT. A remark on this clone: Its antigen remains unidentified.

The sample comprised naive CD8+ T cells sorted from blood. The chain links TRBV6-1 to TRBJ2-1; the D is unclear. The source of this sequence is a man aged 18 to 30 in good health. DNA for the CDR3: TGTGCCAGCATTCTCCAGGAAACTATCTACAATGAGCAGTTCTTC. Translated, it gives CASILQETIYNEQFF.